This passage covers 21 T cell receptor beta chains from one sample sequenced in a study of T cell repertoires in cytomegalovirus infection. Each CDR3 protein is one row after TCRdb ran MiXCR on the reads. The sample shows approximately 910,000 distinct CDR3 sequences, around 32% of them seen only once. Antigens of these TCRs are unknown. The sequencing used cultured CD8+ T cells from PBMCs, collected from culture after CMV antigen stimulation. Receptors were obtained from a human donor in good health (CMV status not recorded). Some clones in this sample may be carry-over from other donors' samples.

The rearrangement links TRBV6-6 to TRBJ2-3; 7 bases are shared with TRBD1. The CDR3 is 15 residues long. With 7 bases clipped from V and 2 bases from J, the junction kept 9 bases outside the gene matches. Germline-derived CDR1 and CDR2 are MNHNY and SVGAGI (reference sequence). This chain's CDR3 is CASTLGGSNTDTQYF. DNA for the CDR3: TGTGCCAGCACTCTAGGGGGCTCTAACACAGATACGCAGTATTTT.

This clonotype was detected many times. CDR3 DNA: TGTGCCAGCAGCTTAATCGGGGGTAGCTATGGCTACACCTTC. Its protein product is CASSLIGGSYGYTF. This rearrangement joins TRBV7-3 to TRBJ1-2; TRBD1 is a possible D gene (5 bases). The V end lost 1 base, the J end lost 4 bases, and 10 bases lay between the germline ends. Germline loops: CDR1 SGHTA, CDR2 FQGTGA. CDR3 length: 14 amino acids. Supplemented by reference TRBV7-3 and TRBJ1-2, the full variable domain reads GAGVSQTPSNKVTEKGKYVELRCDPISGHTALYWYRQSLGQGPEFLIYFQGTGAADDSGLPNDRFFAVRPEGSVSTLKIQRTERGDSAVYLCASSLIGGSYGYTFGSGTRLTVV.

This chain joins TRBV27 and TRBJ1-5; no firm D call. This CDR3 is 13 amino acids long. V was pared by 3 bases and J by 4 bases, with 7 bases between. Germline-derived CDR1 and CDR2 are MNHEY and SMNVEV (reference sequence). CDR3 DNA: TGTGCCAGCAGTTTTGTTCAGAATCAGCCCCAGCATTTT. It yields the protein CASSFVQNQPQHF.

The chain couples TRBV7-9 to TRBJ2-3, with 10 bases that match TRBD2. The CDR3 is 17 amino acids. From germline, CDR1 is SEHNR and CDR2 FQNEAQ (reference sequence). With 5 bases clipped from V and 2 bases from J, the junction kept 10 bases outside the gene matches. CDR3 loop: CASSAPASGGLTDTQYF. For the CDR3, the DNA is TGTGCCAGCAGCGCCCCAGCTAGCGGGGGCCTCACAGATACGCAGTATTTT.

V usage is TRBV28 and J usage is TRBJ2-7, with D perhaps given as TRBD1 or TRBD2 (5 bases each). CDR1 and CDR2 (germline): MDHEN, SYDVKM. V was clipped by 5 bases and J by 3 bases, with 11 bases between them. The CDR3 spans 13 residues. CDR3 amino acids: CASSHGAGYEQYV. The CDR3 DNA reads as TGTGCCAGCAGTCACGGGGCAGGCTACGAGCAGTACGTC.

The V gene is TRBV6-6, the J gene TRBJ2-1; no definite D call. The V and J ends lost 0 bases and 8 bases respectively, with 11 bases between them. Germline V CDR1 and CDR2: MNHNY, SVGAGI (reference sequence). The CDR3 is 14 residues long. The CDR3 DNA follows: TGTGCCAGCAGTTACTCGTTCGATCCGGATGAGCAGTTCTTC. This codes for CASSYSFDPDEQFF.

The chain joins TRBV9 to TRBJ2-1, with no clear D. V was cut by 3 bases and J by 6 bases, with 19 bases left in between. This CDR3 contains 16 residues. Germline lookup yields CDR1 SGDLS and CDR2 YYNGEE. The CDR3 sequence: CASSASQLPRSNEQFF. The CDR3 region has the DNA TGTGCCAGCAGCGCAAGCCAACTCCCCCGTTCCAATGAGCAGTTCTTC.

This clonotype was observed many times. The rearrangement joins TRBV7-9 to TRBJ1-1; D is undetermined. The CDR3 is made up of 15 amino acids. Trimming pared 3 bases from V and 1 base from J, leaving 12 bases between. Germline CDR1 SEHNR, CDR2 FQNEAQ (reference sequence). The CDR3 region has the DNA TGTGCCAGCAGCTTCCGACCGATAGGGAACACTGAAGCTTTCTTT. Its protein product is CASSFRPIGNTEAFF.

This clonotype was detected a few times. This sequence joins TRBV29-1 and TRBJ2-7, with 8 nucleotides matching TRBD1. V lost 0 bases, J lost 3 bases, and 7 bases stayed unmatched. Germline assignment: CDR1 SQVTM and CDR2 ANQGSEA. This CDR3 spans 15 amino acids. The CDR3 is CSVEDSGGKGYEQYF. The CDR3 DNA reads TGCAGCGTTGAAGATTCAGGGGGCAAAGGCTACGAGCAGTACTTC.

This clonotype was detected only a few times. The V call is TRBV29-1, the J call TRBJ1-1, with TRBD1 matching over 10 bases. Trimming at V came to 3 bases and at J to 3 bases, leaving 10 bases not matched to a gene. Germline CDR1 and CDR2: SQVTM and ANQGSEA. The CDR3 consists of 16 residues. CDR3 DNA: TGCAGCGTTGACGGGACAGGGGAGGACGGCGACACTGAAGCTTTCTTT. It specifies CSVDGTGEDGDTEAFF. Filled out from reference TRBV29-1 and TRBJ1-1, the complete variable domain reads SAVISQKPSRDICQRGTSLTIQCQVDSQVTMMFWYRQQPGQSLTLIATANQGSEATYESGFVIDKFPISRPNLTFSTLTVSNMSPEDSSIYLCSVDGTGEDGDTEAFFGQGTRLTVV.

This clonotype was recorded only once. This chain uses TRBV7-2 with TRBJ1-1, with D hard to call. CDR1 is SGHTA, CDR2 FQGNSA, per germline. V was cut by 5 bases and J by 4 bases, with 14 bases left in between. The CDR3 totals 14 residues. CDR3 residues: CASSRLVVPTEAFF. The CDR3 DNA reads TGTGCCAGCAGCCGATTGGTCGTCCCCACTGAAGCTTTCTTT.

The table lists this clonotype with many counts. The rearrangement uses TRBV6-1 and TRBJ2-7, with no clear D. The CDR3 is 16 amino acids. Deletions cut 6 bases from V and 0 bases from J, with 18 bases between. CDR1 and CDR2 from the germline V gene are MNHNS and SASEGT. CDR3 loop: CASRPNAVSPSYEQYV. The CDR3 nucleotides are TGTGCCAGCAGACCAAACGCGGTATCTCCCTCCTACGAGCAGTACGTC.

The V call is TRBV24-1, the J call TRBJ2-2; 8 nucleotides agree with TRBD2. Germline V gives CDR1 KGHDR, CDR2 SFDVKD. With 1 base clipped from V and 4 bases from J, the junction kept 10 bases outside the gene matches. The CDR3 runs to 18 residues. CDR3 region: CATSDFRRSGGGTGELFF. The CDR3 DNA reads as TGTGCCACCAGTGATTTCCGGCGGAGCGGGGGAGGCACCGGGGAGCTGTTTTTT.

The V and J genes are TRBV29-1 and TRBJ2-3, with D tentatively TRBD1 (6 bases). The V end was cut by 5 bases, the J end by 5 bases, with 17 bases between. The CDR3 has 14 residues. Germline V gene data show CDR1 as SQVTM and CDR2 as ANQGSEA. The CDR3 coding sequence is TGCAGCGTTCTACCCCCAGGGGAAAGAGATACGCAGTATTTT. The encoded protein is CSVLPPGERDTQYF.

The V gene is TRBV7-8, the J gene TRBJ2-1; D may be TRBD2 (7 bases). CDR3 length equals 17 residues. Trimming left V 3 bases short and J 0 bases short, with 15 bases between. The V gene's germline CDR1 is SGHVS and CDR2 FQNEAQ. CDR3 residues: CASSFLGGQSSYNEQFF. CDR3 coding DNA: TGTGCCAGCAGCTTTCTCGGGGGGCAGAGCTCCTACAATGAGCAGTTCTTC.

For this clonotype: The junction does not match germline at one end; this may be a read error. This chain joins TRBV6-1 and TRBJ1-5, with D possibly matching TRBD1 (6 bases). The germline V gene has CDR1 MNHNS and CDR2 SASEGT. The CDR3 loop spans 13 amino acids. The DNA for the CDR3 is TGTGTCAGCAGTACAGGGAGCAATCAGCCCCAGCATTTT. Translating gives CVSSTGSNQPQHF.

The J gene is TRBJ2-3, the V gene TRBV6-2 or TRBV6-3; 9 bases match TRBD2. This CDR3 is 16 amino acids long. Per the germline V gene, CDR1 is MNHEY and CDR2 is SVGEGT. Trimming took 2 bases from V and 2 from J; bases not matched to a gene: 5. The CDR3: CASSYLSGGNTDTQYF. CDR3 coding DNA: TGTGCCAGCAGTTACCTGAGCGGGGGGAACACAGATACGCAGTATTTT.

The chain joins TRBV4-3 to TRBJ1-1, with D possibly matching TRBD1 (5 bases). Per the germline V gene, CDR1 is LGHNA and CDR2 is YSLEER. The V gene lost 0 bases and the J gene lost 7 bases, with 15 bases spanning the gap. CDR3 length: 15 residues. CDR3 protein: CASSQDPGSDIEAFF. DNA for the CDR3: TGCGCCAGCAGCCAAGATCCAGGGAGCGACATTGAAGCTTTCTTT.

The chain links TRBV6-2 or TRBV6-3 to TRBJ2-7, with a tentative D call TRBD1 (6 bases). This CDR3 region has 14 residues. Trimming cost V 8 bases and J 0 bases, with 14 bases left between them. Germline assignment: CDR1 MNHEY and CDR2 SVGEGT. The CDR3 is CASGGTTSSYEQYV. As DNA, the CDR3 is TGTGCCAGCGGGGGCACTACCTCCTCCTACGAGCAGTACGTC.

CDR3 sequence: CASSSETSGGADPYEQYF. The CDR3 DNA reads TGTGCCAGCAGTTCCGAAACTAGCGGGGGGGCCGACCCCTACGAGCAGTACTTC. V usage is TRBV6-5 and J usage is TRBJ2-7, with 13 bases aligning to TRBD2. The CDR3 extends over 18 amino acids. CDR1 MNHEY and CDR2 SVGAGI come from the germline V gene. V was clipped by 4 bases and J by 2 bases; unmatched bases: 11.

The chain employs TRBV7-9 and TRBJ2-2; 7 nucleotides line up with TRBD2. The V gene's germline CDR1 is SEHNR and CDR2 FQNEAQ (reference sequence). V was pared by 4 bases and J by 0 bases, with 8 bases of the junction left unmatched. This CDR3 comprises 17 residues. CDR3 in DNA: TGTGCCAGCAGCTCCCCGGGGAGGGAACCGAACACCGGGGAGCTGTTTTTT. Translated: CASSSPGREPNTGELFF.